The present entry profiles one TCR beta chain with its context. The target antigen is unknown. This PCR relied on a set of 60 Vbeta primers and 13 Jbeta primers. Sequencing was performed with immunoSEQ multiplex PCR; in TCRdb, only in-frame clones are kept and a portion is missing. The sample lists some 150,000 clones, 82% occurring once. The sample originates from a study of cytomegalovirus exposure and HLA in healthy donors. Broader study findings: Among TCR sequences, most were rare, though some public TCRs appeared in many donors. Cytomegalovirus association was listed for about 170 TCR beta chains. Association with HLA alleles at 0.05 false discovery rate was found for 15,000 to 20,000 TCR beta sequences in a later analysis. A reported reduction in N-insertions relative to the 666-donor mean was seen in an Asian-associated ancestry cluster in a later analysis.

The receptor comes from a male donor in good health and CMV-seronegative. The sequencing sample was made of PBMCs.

The CDR3 loop reads CASRPRTGQETQYF. In nucleotides, the CDR3 is TGCGCCAGCAGACCCAGGACAGGCCAAGAGACCCAGTACTTC. This rearrangement joins TRBV5-1 to TRBJ2-5, with 7 positions matching TRBD1. Losses at the gene ends were 5 bases for V and 1 base for J; bases not matched to a gene: 5. Looked up from germline, CDR1 is SGHRS and CDR2 is YFSETQ. The CDR3 length is 14 residues.